The text below deals with one TCR beta chain. The antigen remains undetermined. 13 Jbeta primers and 60 Vbeta primers were used for the PCR. The assay was immunoSEQ multiplex PCR, and TCRdb's table has in-frame clones only and misses some. The sample has 130,000 or so clones; around 72% are singletons. The CDR3 consists of 15 residues. V lost 0 bases and J lost 1, with 10 bases in between. The V gene's germline CDR1 is SGHRS and CDR2 YFSETQ. These data come from a study of cytomegalovirus exposure and HLA in healthy donors. General study points: Productive status was seen about 90% or about 30% of the time for most TCR beta V segments in an earlier analysis. Researchers reported from a later analysis that most CMV-associated TCR beta chains appeared HLA-restricted.

The chain has TRBV5-1 and TRBJ1-1; D might be TRBD1 (6 bases). The source is a woman aged 18-29 years in good health and CMV-seronegative. The sample taken for sequencing was PBMCs. The CDR3 DNA reads as TGCGCCAGCAGCTTGGATGGCAGGGGGAACACTGAAGCTTTCTTT. Amino acid sequence: CASSLDGRGNTEAFF.